This T cell receptor beta chain was documented in a study of blood T cell repertoires in COVID-19. The ends were cut back, 5 bases at V and 3 bases at J, with 16 bases in the middle. Per the germline V gene, CDR1 is SEHNR and CDR2 is FQNEAQ (reference sequence). The CDR3 totals 15 residues. Per the authors' pipeline: Cell counts per sample came from amplifying reference gene primers. Repertoires were generated with immunoSEQ multiplex PCR, while TCRdb's copy carries only in-frame clones and drops some. The V and J calls and clone size were taken over from that table, and D and trimming were inferred from the DNA. Here the sample spans 200,000 to 250,000 clones, about four fifths being singletons.

Sequencing input: peripheral blood. The receptor was derived from a woman between 45 and 65 years old with active or convalescent COVID-19. V and J are TRBV7-9 and TRBJ2-5; TRBD2 might be the D (6 bases). CDR3 nucleotide sequence: TGTGCCAGCAGCCGCTCCTCGGGGGACGAAGAGACCCAGTACTTC. Translating gives CASSRSSGDEETQYF.